This T cell receptor (beta chain) was sequenced during a study of identical twins. After removal of 6 bases from V and 0 bases from J, the junction contained 4 bases not matched to a gene. The length of the CDR3 is 15 residues. A universal primer site came from template switching; cDNA carried unique molecular identifiers. TCRdb called the 5' RACE reads again in MiXCR, with one record for every CDR3 protein. The data show under 1 million distinct CDR3 sequences, more than 9% seen once. A further study also used this sample, focusing on yellow fever vaccine responses in identical twins.

The chain carries TRBV12-3 or TRBV12-4 and TRBJ2-2; 7 nucleotides line up with TRBD1. The material sequenced was PBMCs. This sequence was found in a woman aged 18-29 years in good health. The CDR3 nucleotides read TGTGCCAGCAGAATGGGACAGTCGAACACCGGGGAGCTGTTTTTT. It is translated as CASRMGQSNTGELFF.